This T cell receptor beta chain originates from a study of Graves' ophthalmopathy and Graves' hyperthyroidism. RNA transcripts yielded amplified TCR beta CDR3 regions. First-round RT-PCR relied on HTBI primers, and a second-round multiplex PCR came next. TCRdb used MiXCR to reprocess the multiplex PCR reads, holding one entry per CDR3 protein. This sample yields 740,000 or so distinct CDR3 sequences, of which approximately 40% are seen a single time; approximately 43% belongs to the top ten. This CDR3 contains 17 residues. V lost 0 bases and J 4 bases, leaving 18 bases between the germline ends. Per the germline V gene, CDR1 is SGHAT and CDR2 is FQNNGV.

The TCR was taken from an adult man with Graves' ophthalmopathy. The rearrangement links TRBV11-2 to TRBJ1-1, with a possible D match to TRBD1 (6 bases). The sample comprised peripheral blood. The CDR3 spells CASSLDRWDNKITEAFF. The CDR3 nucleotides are TGTGCCAGCAGCTTAGATCGTTGGGACAATAAAATCACTGAAGCTTTCTTT.